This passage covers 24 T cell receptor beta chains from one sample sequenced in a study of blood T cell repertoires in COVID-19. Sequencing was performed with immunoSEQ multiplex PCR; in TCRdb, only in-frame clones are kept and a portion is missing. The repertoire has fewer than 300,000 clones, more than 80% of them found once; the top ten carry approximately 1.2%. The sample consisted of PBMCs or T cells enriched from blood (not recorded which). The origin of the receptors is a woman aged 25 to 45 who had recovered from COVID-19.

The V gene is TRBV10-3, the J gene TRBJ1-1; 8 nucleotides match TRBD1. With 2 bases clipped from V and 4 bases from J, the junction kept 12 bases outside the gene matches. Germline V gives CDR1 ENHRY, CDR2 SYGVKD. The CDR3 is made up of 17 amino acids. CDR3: CAISEPPRQGRVTEAFF. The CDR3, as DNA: TGTGCCATCAGTGAGCCCCCTCGACAGGGGCGGGTCACTGAAGCTTTCTTT.

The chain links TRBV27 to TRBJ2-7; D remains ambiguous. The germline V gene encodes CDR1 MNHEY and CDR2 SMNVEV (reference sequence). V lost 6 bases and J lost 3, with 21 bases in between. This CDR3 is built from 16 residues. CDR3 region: CASSRLAGAPYYEQYF. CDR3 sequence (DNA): TGTGCCAGCAGCCGTCTGGCCGGAGCCCCCTACTACGAGCAGTACTTC.

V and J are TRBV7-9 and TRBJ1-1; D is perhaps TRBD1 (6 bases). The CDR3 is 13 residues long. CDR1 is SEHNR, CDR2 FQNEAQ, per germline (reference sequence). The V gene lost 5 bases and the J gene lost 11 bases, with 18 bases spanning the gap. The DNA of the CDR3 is TGTGCCAGCAGCCTCAACCGGGACAACCGGGCTTTCTTT. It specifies CASSLNRDNRAFF.

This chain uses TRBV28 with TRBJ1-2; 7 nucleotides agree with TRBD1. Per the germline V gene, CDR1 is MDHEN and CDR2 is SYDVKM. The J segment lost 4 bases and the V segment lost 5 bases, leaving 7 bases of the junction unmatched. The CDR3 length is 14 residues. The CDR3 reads CASSPPGQSYGYTF. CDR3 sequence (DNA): TGTGCCAGCAGTCCACCGGGACAGAGCTATGGCTACACCTTC.

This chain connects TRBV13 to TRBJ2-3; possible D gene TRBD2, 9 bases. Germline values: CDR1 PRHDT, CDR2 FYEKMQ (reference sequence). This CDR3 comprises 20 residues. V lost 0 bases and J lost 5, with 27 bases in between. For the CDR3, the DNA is TGTGCCAGCAGCTTAGGGCGACTAGCGGCAACAGGGGGAGTAAAAGATACGCAGTATTTT. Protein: CASSLGRLAATGGVKDTQYF.

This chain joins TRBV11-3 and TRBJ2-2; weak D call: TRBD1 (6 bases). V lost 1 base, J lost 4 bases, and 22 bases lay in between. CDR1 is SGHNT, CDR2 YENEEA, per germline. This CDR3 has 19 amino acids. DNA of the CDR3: TGTGCCAGCAGCTTAGCACGTGGGGGCCTTGAGTACGGCACCGGGGAGCTGTTTTTT. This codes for CASSLARGGLEYGTGELFF.

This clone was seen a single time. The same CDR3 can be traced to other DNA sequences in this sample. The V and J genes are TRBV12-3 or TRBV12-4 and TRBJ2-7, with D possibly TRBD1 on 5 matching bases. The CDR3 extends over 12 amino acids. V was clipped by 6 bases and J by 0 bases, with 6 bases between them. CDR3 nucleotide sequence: TGTGCCAGCAGGGACAACTCCTACGAGCAGTACTTC. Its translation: CASRDNSYEQYF.

CDR3 region: CSARRSEKLFF. CDR3 nucleotides: TGCAGTGCTCGGAGGAGTGAAAAACTGTTTTTT. This chain links TRBV20-1 with TRBJ1-4, with unresolved D. Per germline, CDR1 DFQATT and CDR2 SNEGSKA (reference sequence). Trimming removed 5 bases from V and 7 bases from J, with 8 bases in between. This CDR3 contains 11 residues.

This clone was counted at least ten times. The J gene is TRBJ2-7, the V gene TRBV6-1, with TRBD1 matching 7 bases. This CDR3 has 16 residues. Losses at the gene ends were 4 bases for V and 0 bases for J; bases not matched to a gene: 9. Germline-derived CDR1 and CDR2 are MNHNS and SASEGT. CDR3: CASSVPRDRFSYEQYF. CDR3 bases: TGTGCCAGCAGTGTTCCTAGGGACAGATTCTCCTACGAGCAGTACTTC.

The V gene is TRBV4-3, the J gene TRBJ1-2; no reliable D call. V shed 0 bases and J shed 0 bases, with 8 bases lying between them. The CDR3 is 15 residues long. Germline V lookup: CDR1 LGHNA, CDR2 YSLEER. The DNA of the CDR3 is TGCGCCAGCAGCCAAGATTACGGGGCTAACTATGGCTACACCTTC. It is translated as CASSQDYGANYGYTF.

For the CDR3, the DNA is TGTGCCAGCAGCCCACTAGGATCCTACGAGCAGTACTTC. Amino acids: CASSPLGSYEQYF. The chain has TRBV6-2 or TRBV6-3 and TRBJ2-7; TRBD2 might be the D (5 bases). The CDR3 has 13 amino acids. V shed 6 bases and J shed 1 base, with 10 bases lying between them. Germline lookup yields CDR1 MNHEY and CDR2 SVGEGT.

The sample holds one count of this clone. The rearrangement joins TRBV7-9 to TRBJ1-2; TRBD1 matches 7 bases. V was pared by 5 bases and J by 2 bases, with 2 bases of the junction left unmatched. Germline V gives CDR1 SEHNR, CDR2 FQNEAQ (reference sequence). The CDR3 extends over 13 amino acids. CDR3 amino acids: CASSPDRNYGYTF. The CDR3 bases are TGTGCCAGCAGCCCGGACAGGAACTATGGCTACACCTTC.

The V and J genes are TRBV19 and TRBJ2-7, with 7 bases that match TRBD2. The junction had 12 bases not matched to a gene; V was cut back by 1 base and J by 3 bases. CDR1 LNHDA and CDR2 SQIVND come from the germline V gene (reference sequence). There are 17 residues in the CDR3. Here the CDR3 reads CASSIVRRLSGNYEQYF. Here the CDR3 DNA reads TGTGCCAGTAGTATAGTTAGACGACTAAGCGGGAACTACGAGCAGTACTTC. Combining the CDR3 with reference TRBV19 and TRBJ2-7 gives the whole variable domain DGGITQSPKYLFRKEGQNVTLSCEQNLNHDAMYWYRQDPGQGLRLIYYSQIVNDFQKGDIAEGYSVSREKKESFPLTVTSAQKNPTAFYLCASSIVRRLSGNYEQYFGPGTRLTVT.

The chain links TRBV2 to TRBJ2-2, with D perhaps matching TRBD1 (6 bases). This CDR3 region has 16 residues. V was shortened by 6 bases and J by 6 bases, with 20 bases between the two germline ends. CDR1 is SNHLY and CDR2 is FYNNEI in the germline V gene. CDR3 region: CASRGYSTGLAGELFF. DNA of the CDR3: TGTGCCAGCAGGGGTTATTCCACAGGGTTGGCCGGGGAGCTGTTTTTT.

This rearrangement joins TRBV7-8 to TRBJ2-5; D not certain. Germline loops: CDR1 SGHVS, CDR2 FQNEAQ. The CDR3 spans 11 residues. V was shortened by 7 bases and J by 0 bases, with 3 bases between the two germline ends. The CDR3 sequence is CASTYQETQYF. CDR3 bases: TGTGCCAGCACTTACCAAGAGACCCAGTACTTC.

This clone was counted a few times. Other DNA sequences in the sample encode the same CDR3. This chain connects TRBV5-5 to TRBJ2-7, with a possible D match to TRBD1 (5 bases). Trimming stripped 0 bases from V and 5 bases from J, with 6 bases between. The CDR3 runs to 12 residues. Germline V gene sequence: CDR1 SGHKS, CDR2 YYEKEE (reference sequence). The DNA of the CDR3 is TGTGCCAGCAGCTTGGCAGGGAACGAGCAGTACTTC. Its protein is CASSLAGNEQYF.

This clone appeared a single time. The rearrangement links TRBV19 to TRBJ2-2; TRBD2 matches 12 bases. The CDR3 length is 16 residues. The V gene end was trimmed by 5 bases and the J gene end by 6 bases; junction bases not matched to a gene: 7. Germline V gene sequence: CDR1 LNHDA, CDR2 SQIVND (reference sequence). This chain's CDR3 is CASSPRLAGEAGELFF. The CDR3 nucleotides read TGTGCCAGTAGTCCTCGACTAGCGGGAGAGGCCGGGGAGCTGTTTTTT.

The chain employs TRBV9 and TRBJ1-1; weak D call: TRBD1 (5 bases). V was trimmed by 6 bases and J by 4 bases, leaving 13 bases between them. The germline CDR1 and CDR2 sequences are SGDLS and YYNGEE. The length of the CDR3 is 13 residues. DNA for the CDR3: TGTGCCAGCAACCCCTGGGGGGGCACTGAAGCTTTCTTT. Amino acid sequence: CASNPWGGTEAFF.

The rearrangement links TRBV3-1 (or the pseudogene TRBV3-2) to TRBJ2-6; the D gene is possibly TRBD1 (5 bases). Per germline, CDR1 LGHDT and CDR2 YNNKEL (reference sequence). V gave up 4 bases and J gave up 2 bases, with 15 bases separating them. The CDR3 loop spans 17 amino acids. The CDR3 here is CASSPKGAGTGANVLTF. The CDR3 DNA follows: TGTGCCAGCAGCCCAAAAGGGGCAGGGACTGGGGCCAACGTCCTGACTTTC.

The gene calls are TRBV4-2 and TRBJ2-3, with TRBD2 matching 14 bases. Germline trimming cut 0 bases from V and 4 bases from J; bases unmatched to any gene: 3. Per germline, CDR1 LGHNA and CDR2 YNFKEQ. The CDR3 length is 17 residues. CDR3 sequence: CASSQELTSGRADTQYF. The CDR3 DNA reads TGTGCCAGCAGCCAAGAGTTGACTAGCGGGAGGGCAGATACGCAGTATTTT.

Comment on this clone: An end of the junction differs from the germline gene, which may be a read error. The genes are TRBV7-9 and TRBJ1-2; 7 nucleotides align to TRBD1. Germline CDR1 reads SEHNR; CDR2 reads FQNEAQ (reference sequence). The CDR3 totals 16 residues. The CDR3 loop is CASSNWDSQLVYGYTF. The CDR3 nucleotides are TGTGCCAGCAGCAACTGGGACAGTCAACTAGTCTATGGCTATACCTTC.

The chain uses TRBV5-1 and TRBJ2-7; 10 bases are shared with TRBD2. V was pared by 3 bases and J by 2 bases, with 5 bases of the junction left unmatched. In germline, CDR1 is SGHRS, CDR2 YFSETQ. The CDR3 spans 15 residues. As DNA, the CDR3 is TGCGCCAGCAGCTCCGGACTAGCGGCAACCTACGAGCAGTACTTC. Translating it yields CASSSGLAATYEQYF.

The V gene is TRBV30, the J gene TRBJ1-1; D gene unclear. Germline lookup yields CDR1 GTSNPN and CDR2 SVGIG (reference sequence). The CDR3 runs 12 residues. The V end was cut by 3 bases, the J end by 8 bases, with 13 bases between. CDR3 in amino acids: CAWRTLLTEAFF. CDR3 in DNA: TGTGCCTGGAGAACTCTCTTAACGGAAGCTTTCTTT.

CDR3 DNA sequence: TGTGCCAGCAGCCAACGGGGACTAGCGAAACCCTACGAGCAGTACTTC. Encoded protein: CASSQRGLAKPYEQYF. The V gene is TRBV3-1 (or the pseudogene TRBV3-2), the J gene TRBJ2-7; TRBD2 matches 10 bases. CDR1 and CDR2 from the germline V gene are LGHDT and YNNKEL (reference sequence). V trimming: 2 bases; J trimming: 2 bases; junction bases outside the gene matches: 6. The CDR3 spans 16 residues.